This T cell receptor (beta chain) was sequenced for a study of T cell clonality in common variable immunodeficiency (dated by TCRdb to about 2015). Results and caveats for the whole study, not just this receptor: It was noted by the authors that sequencing of the repertoires of T cell subpopulations would be needed to clarify the cause of the increased clonality in CVID. Even though DNA input was the same, control samples had an average of about 90,000 unique sequences each, compared with some 32,000 in CVID samples. Reportedly, TCRbeta sequences from CVID had fewer deletions and N-nucleotide insertions, and highly modified clones with 13 or more V deletions were absent from CVID. Correlations of repertoire features with clinical complications were constrained by heterogeneity among patients within the CVID cohort. Healthy controls shared more TCRbeta clones with each other than CVID subjects shared among themselves (p < 0.0001). TCRbeta clonality was higher in CVID subjects than in healthy controls (t-test p = 0.018), and the increase was most characteristic of about a third of subjects.

This clone was counted ten times or more. Its antigen is unknown. The read terminates 3 residues before the CDR3 end, so the remaining end is supplied by the germline J gene. The CDR3 runs 15 amino acids, cysteine and phenylalanine included. Part of the CDR3 DNA is given, 36 bases translated from base 1. Trimming accounts for 2 bases at V and 6 bases at J, while the number of junction bases matched to no gene is 10. CDR1 and CDR2 are read off the germline V gene as SGHVS and FQNEAQ. Predominantly Caucasian heritage was noted among both the CVID patients and the healthy controls. From each donor, 5 to 8 ml of heparinized peripheral whole blood was collected. Genomic DNA from adults with common variable immune deficiency (CVID) and from healthy adult controls was the source for sequencing TCRbeta CDR3 repertoires. There were roughly 22 healthy adult volunteers in the control group (around twelve female and 10 male), ranging in age from roughly 23 to 70 years, with a mean age of 34. Diluted blood was density-centrifuged over Hypaque 1077 or Ficoll-Paque to isolate peripheral blood mononuclear cells. Genomic DNA was extracted from unsorted mononuclear cells by Qiagen column purification or by a centrifugation-based method.

CVID samples and control samples contributed equivalent amounts of genomic DNA as sequencing input. For every sample, a 60 bp segment covering the rearranged TCRbeta CDR3 region was amplified and then sequenced. The immunoSEQ assay, a bias-corrected multiplex PCR combined with high-throughput sequencing, was used to amplify TCRbeta. The paper's data handling went like this. Every unique nucleotide sequence counted as a clone and was annotated with V, D and J genes, copy number and frequency. Sequences were labeled productive if in frame, and non-productive if out of frame or containing stop codons. As previously described, clonality was computed from Shannon's entropy. Mean CDR3 Kyte-Doolittle hydropathy was derived from the predicted amino acid sequences of productive clones. Hierarchical clustering of scaled V gene usage was performed with the R hclust function using Manhattan distance and complete linkage. To assess clone sharing by CDR3 amino acid sequence, 12 repertoires per group were resampled over 100 rounds. The repertoires were screened for around 70 published EBV-specific TCRbeta sequences and roughly 240 published CMV-specific TCRbeta sequences. A couple of CVID samples yielding fewer than 10,000 sequences were excluded from analysis, leaving under 45 CVID repertoires. In TCRdb, the immuneACCESS table is reduced to in-frame sequences with V and J assigned. These tables do not hold every clone; where another copy was compared, an unresolved V gene accounts for under half, and the others remain unexplained. The DNA gave D and trimming, while V, J and clone size come from that table. The table gives 42,000 or so clones for this sample, with none occurring only once. Jointly, the top ten make up approximately 1.4% of the sample.

The sequence derives from a person between 18 and 75 years old in good health. Specimen: peripheral blood mononuclear cells. The sequence links TRBV7-8 to TRBJ2-7, with TRBD1 identical over 7 junction bases. CDR3 reads: CASSLRGQTTTEQYF. CDR3 bases read: TGTGCCAGCAGCTTAAGGGGACAGACCACTACCGAG.